This T cell receptor beta chain appears in the sequencing data of a study of blood T cell repertoires in COVID-19. Study as a whole: Material from acute and convalescent COVID-19 was sourced from the United States, Italy and Spain. PBMCs, B-cell-depleted T cells, or T cells were the source of the cDNA or gDNA that made up the material.

Germline values: CDR1 LNHDA, CDR2 SQIVND (reference sequence). V trimming: 3 bases; J trimming: 0 bases; junction bases outside the gene matches: 3. The CDR3 totals 15 residues. Original processing notes: Amplification of reference gene primers provided the estimated nucleated cell counts. The assay was immunoSEQ multiplex PCR, and TCRdb's table has in-frame clones only and misses some. V and J calls and clone size follow that table, whereas D and trimming were derived from the DNA. The sample holds about 220,000 clones, over 75% seen once. The chain has TRBV19 and TRBJ2-7; TRBD1 matches 9 bases. This receptor was taken from a middle-aged man with active or convalescent COVID-19. The source material was peripheral blood. CDR3 region: CASSIGTGFSYEQYF. The CDR3 DNA is TGTGCCAGTAGTATTGGGACAGGGTTCTCCTACGAGCAGTACTTC.